This T cell receptor beta chain was identified in a study of blood T cells in healthy people across ages. Study-wide results and limits: A roughly linear age-dependent decrease characterized TCR beta diversity per million T cells. There was a strong correlation between TCR beta diversity and naive T cell percentage. In the absence of known donor CMV status, changes in expanded clonotypes were possibly confounded.

Of note for this clonotype: As yet, its antigen is unknown.

Looked up from germline, CDR1 is SGHTA and CDR2 is FQGNSA. This CDR3 is built from 14 residues. V dropped 5 bases and J dropped 4 bases, with 12 bases sitting between them. A second PCR, run for roughly 6 to 11 cycles, used a sample-barcoded 5' primer plus a J-beta primer mix. MiXCR was run by TCRdb on the 5' RACE reads, yielding one entry per CDR3 protein. The sample includes approximately 1,000,000 distinct CDR3 sequences, around two fifths of them seen just once. The sample taken for sequencing was blood. The clonotype originates from a man aged 18 to 30 in good health. The chain couples TRBV7-2 to TRBJ2-1; D uncertain. The chain's CDR3 is CASSPEANYNEQFF. The CDR3 DNA reads as TGTGCCAGCAGCCCCGAGGCTAATTACAATGAGCAGTTCTTC.